These T cell receptor beta chains were read from a single sample in a study of regulatory T cells in long-lasting Graves disease. MiXCR was run by TCRdb on the multiplex PCR reads, yielding one entry per CDR3 protein. The repertoire holds about 470,000 distinct CDR3 sequences, about 15% seen once, with roughly a sixth in the top ten. The same data also contributed to another study, on T cells in Graves' hyperthyroidism and ophthalmopathy.

The sample here was peripheral blood mononuclear cells (PBMCs), taken at new diagnosis, from a patient treated with antithyroid drugs. These receptor sequences come from a woman between 25 and 40 years old with Graves disease. CDR3s include the opening cysteine and the closing phenylalanine or tryptophan. D genes are given only for firm matches. Rows give clone size only sometimes, using once, few, many, or a class for an expanded clone.

TRBV28	.	TRBJ2-7	many	TGTGCCAGCAGTTTGCCCCACTCCATACCCGAGCAGTACTTC	CASSLPHSIPEQYF
TRBV28	.	TRBJ1-4	few	TGTGCCAGCAGTAGCCCAGACCTTAATGAAAAACTGTTTTTT	CASSSPDLNEKLFF
TRBV5-1	TRBD2	TRBJ2-3	.	TGCGCCAGCAGCTTGAGATTAGCGGGAGTAGGAGATACGCAGTATTTT	CASSLRLAGVGDTQYF
TRBV20-1	.	TRBJ2-1	many	TGCAGTGCTAGAGATTTGGGTGAGCAGTTCTTC	CSARDLGEQFF
TRBV27	TRBD2	TRBJ2-1	.	TGTGCCAGCAGTCTCGTGGGGGCTAGCGGGAGGAATGAGCAGTTCTTC	CASSLVGASGRNEQFF
TRBV4-1	TRBD1	TRBJ1-2	.	TGCGCCAGCAGCCCCCATCTCGAGACAGGGGGGCTTGGCTATGGCTACACCTTC	CASSPHLETGGLGYGYTF
TRBV6-2/TRBV6-3	.	TRBJ2-1	.	TGTGCCAGCAGTCAAGTCTTGCGAGCGGATGAGCAGTTCTTC	CASSQVLRADEQFF
TRBV7-8	.	TRBJ2-3	.	TGTGCCAGCAGCTTAGAGACTCACCCTAGCACAGATACGCAGTATTTT	CASSLETHPSTDTQYF
TRBV12-3/TRBV12-4	.	TRBJ2-1	many	TGTGCCAGCATTCCGGGGGCGGGATCGTTACCAGGGGAGCAGTTCTTC	CASIPGAGSLPGEQFF
TRBV24-1	TRBD2	TRBJ2-1	many	TGTGCCACCAGTGACCCCGGGGGGGTACGAAGCTACAATGAGCAGTTCTTC	CATSDPGGVRSYNEQFF
TRBV28	TRBD1	TRBJ2-7	many	TGTGCCAGCAGCGGGACAGGGAGCACCTACGAGCAGTACTTC	CASSGTGSTYEQYF
TRBV10-3	.	TRBJ2-7	few	TGTGCCACGGGGGCGGGTTTCTCCTACGAGCAGTACTTC	CATGAGFSYEQYF
TRBV11-2	.	TRBJ2-2	.	TGTGCCAGCAGCTCAAGACTAGCCGGGGAGCTGTTTTTT	CASSSRLAGELFF
TRBV24-1	.	TRBJ2-2	.	TGTGCCACCAGTGATTTCGGCAGTACGAACACCGGGGAGCTGTTTTTT	CATSDFGSTNTGELFF
TRBV12-5	.	TRBJ2-7	many	TGTGCTAGTGGTTCCGGACTCGCCCCATACGAGCAGTACTTC	CASGSGLAPYEQYF
TRBV30	.	TRBJ2-5	many	TGTGCCTGGAGTGTAAGGAGGGGGACCCCCCAGTACTTC	CAWSVRRGTPQYF
TRBV19	.	TRBJ2-7	few	TGTGCCAGTAGTATGCAGACGGCAGGGTCGGACGAGCAGTACTTC	CASSMQTAGSDEQYF
TRBV30	.	TRBJ1-2	.	TGTGCCTGGAGTACCGACAGTAGGGGCTATGGCTACACCTTC	CAWSTDSRGYGYTF
TRBV24-1	TRBD1	TRBJ2-3	.	TGTGCCACCAGTGATCCCAGGGGGCCGGGCACAGATACGCAGTATTTT	CATSDPRGPGTDTQYF
TRBV9	.	TRBJ1-1	few	TGTGCCAGCAGCGGGGAGCTGGTGGGCACTGAAGCTTTCTTT	CASSGELVGTEAFF
TRBV4-1	.	TRBJ1-3	once	TGCGCCAGCAGCCAACATTTCGGACCTGGAAACACCATATATTTT	CASSQHFGPGNTIYF
TRBV7-2	TRBD2	TRBJ2-3	.	TGTGCCAGCAGCTCCCCTTTGCGTCGGGAGGATTCAGATACGCAGTATTTT	CASSSPLRREDSDTQYF
TRBV5-1	.	TRBJ2-7	many	TGCGCCAGCAGGGAGACAGTTTCCTACGAGCAGTACTTC	CASRETVSYEQYF
TRBV11-1	.	TRBJ2-2	many	TGTGCCAGCAGCTTAGAAGGGCACCCGAACACCGGGGAGCTGTTTTTT	CASSLEGHPNTGELFF
TRBV20-1	.	TRBJ2-3	many	TGCAGTGTTCTTGGGACTAGCACAGATACGCAGTATTTT	CSVLGTSTDTQYF
TRBV3-1	.	TRBJ2-2	many	TGTGCCAGCAGCCCGGACCCCGGGGAGCTGTTTTTT	CASSPDPGELFF
TRBV2	.	TRBJ2-7	many	TGTGCCAGCTTAATGACGGCTACCCAAGAGTTCTACGAGCAGTACTTC	CASLMTATQEFYEQYF
TRBV6-4	.	TRBJ2-5	few	TGTGCCAGCAGAGTGCTACAGGGAGGAGAGACCCAGTACTTC	CASRVLQGGETQYF
TRBV3-1	.	TRBJ1-2	many	TGTGCCAGCAGCCAAGGAGGACCCTATGGCTACACCTTC	CASSQGGPYGYTF
TRBV27	.	TRBJ2-1	many	TGTGCCAGCAGTCCTGGGCCCGGAACTCGTTGGAATGAGCAGTTCTTC	CASSPGPGTRWNEQFF
TRBV5-1	.	TRBJ2-3	.	TGCGCCAGCAGGCGAGGGGCGCGAGGGATGGTTCAGGATACGCAGTATTTT	CASRRGARGMVQDTQYF
TRBV24-1	.	TRBJ2-1	many	TGTGCCACCAGTGATCTTAGCGGATCGGCCTACAATGAGCAGTTCTTC	CATSDLSGSAYNEQFF
TRBV19	TRBD2	TRBJ2-5	.	TGTGCCAGTAGTATAACTGCACTAGCGGGAGTCGGGGAGACCCAGTACTTC	CASSITALAGVGETQYF
TRBV12-5	.	TRBJ2-7	many	TGTGCTAGTGGTTTTGTACGGAGACCTTACTACGAGCAGTACTTC	CASGFVRRPYYEQYF
TRBV12-3/TRBV12-4	.	TRBJ1-2	.	TGTGCCAGCAGTTTAACACCTCCTAACTATGGCTACACCTTC	CASSLTPPNYGYTF
TRBV11-2	.	TRBJ2-1	.	TGTGCCAGCAGCTTAGTTGTCGGAGGCTACAATGAGCAGTTCTTC	CASSLVVGGYNEQFF
TRBV11-2	TRBD1	TRBJ2-3	.	TGTGCCAGCAGCTTCCGGACAGGGGGGGATACGCAGTATTTT	CASSFRTGGDTQYF
TRBV18	.	TRBJ1-2	.	TGTGCCAGCTCACCACCTGTGGGCAGGGACGGCTACACCTTC	CASSPPVGRDGYTF
TRBV9	.	TRBJ1-4	few	TGTGCCAGCAGCGCCGGGGGGGGACAATGGGAAAAACTGTTTTTT	CASSAGGGQWEKLFF
TRBV6-1	.	TRBJ2-7	many	TGTGCCAGTGACAGCAACTACGAGCAGTACTTC	CASDSNYEQYF
TRBV6-5	.	TRBJ1-5	once	TGTGCCAGCAGTTACCTTTCGGCAGGGCAGGTCTACGATCAGCCCCAGCATTTT	CASSYLSAGQVYDQPQHF
TRBV6-1	TRBD1	TRBJ2-2	few	TGTGCCAGCAGGGATTACAGGGGAACCGGGGAGCTGTTTTTT	CASRDYRGTGELFF